This T cell receptor beta chain was identified during a study of T cells in Graves' hyperthyroidism and ophthalmopathy. Background on the study: Peripheral blood was obtained at initial diagnosis, preceding any treatment.

CDR1 is SGHVS, CDR2 FQNEAQ, per germline. CDR3 length equals 15 residues. Between the trimmed V and J ends, which lost 1 base and 0 bases, there was a span of 7 bases. Notes on the study in general: Ophthalmopathy got predicted by the model a median approximately six months before its onset. Expanded thyroid clonotypes (above 0.001) were mostly also found in blood.

Regions amplified from RNA transcripts were the TCR beta CDR3 regions. An initial round of RT-PCR targeting the TCR CDR3 relied on the HTBI primer set. From the multiplex PCR reads, TCRdb called clonotypes with MiXCR, one entry per CDR3 protein. The table includes 500,000 to 600,000 distinct CDR3 sequences, around 20% detected once. Points on this clonotype: Its antigen remains unidentified.

This receptor was obtained from a man aged 35 to 55 with Graves' ophthalmopathy. The J gene is TRBJ1-5, the V gene TRBV7-8; D unresolved. Sequencing was performed on blood. CDR3 region: CASSLGADSNQPQHF. The CDR3 DNA reads TGTGCCAGCAGCTTAGGGGCGGATAGCAATCAGCCCCAGCATTTT.